This T cell receptor beta chain was sequenced for a study of cytomegalovirus exposure and HLA in healthy donors (dated by TCRdb to the late 2010s). A note on the overall study: According to a later analysis, one platform produced both the roughly 110 validation repertoires and the approximately 660 repertoires of the first cohort. The study aimed to test whether signatures of past pathogen exposure could be identified by cataloging public T cell receptors. Besides the first cohort of 666 subjects, a separate validation cohort made up of around 120 different subjects was used. To predict cytomegalovirus infection status, the study brought together high-throughput TCR immunosequencing, statistical association of individual TCRs with disease status, and machine learning.

The library was prepared using the immunoSEQ multiplex PCR assay. In the source study's methods: A statistical classification framework was built to diagnose cytomegalovirus status from the catalog of TCR beta chain sequences. Held by TCRdb, this immuneACCESS table contains in-frame sequences only and omits some clones. Under half of the omission traces to an unresolved V gene where checked; the cause of the rest is unknown. That table furnishes V, J and clone size, whereas the DNA furnished D and trimming. The table for this sample lists around 220,000 clones; about 86% of them were counted only once. Clones ranked in the top ten supply approximately 2.9% of the sample. On the study overall, not on this receptor specifically: All 120 or so repertoires were used to score co-occurrence in the validation cohort in a later analysis, because that analysis had no HLA typing for the cohort. The authors suggested that the approach could potentially be extended to other disease states and immunological phenotypes. The study listed 150 to 200 TCR beta chains as associated with cytomegalovirus. Of the cluster scores, approximately 94% were above 0 in a later analysis, which found that TCRs clustered in the first cohort also tended to co-occur in the 120 validation repertoires. Across donors, most TCR sequences were observed very rarely, whereas some public TCRs were present in many individuals. In both the original and validation cohorts, the classifier was reported to diagnose cytomegalovirus status with high specificity and sensitivity. In vitro tests confirmed that three of the cytomegalovirus-associated TCR beta chains recognize cytomegalovirus antigens.

Donors formed part of the validation cohort, which comprised about 130 subjects and was distinct from the first cohort of 550 to 850 subjects. Of note for this clone: The clone's antigen remains unknown. The input lacks base qualities; no much larger clone sits a single base away.

Material: PBMCs. The receptor was isolated from a woman aged 18-35 years in good health and CMV-seronegative.

The bases read TGCGCCAGCAGCCCCACAGGGGATGCTAATGAAAAACTGTTTTTT. Translated, this is CASSPTGDANEKLFF. The sequence is built from TRBV4-1 and TRBJ1-4, with 7 junctional bases fitting TRBD1. For CDR1 and CDR2, the germline V gene lists MGHRA and YSYEKL. Unmatched junction bases come to 5, with V trimmed by 4 bases and J by 3 bases. The CDR3 runs 15 residues from the cysteine to the phenylalanine. Only CDR3 DNA is held: 45 bases, read in frame from base 1.